The next 2 T cell receptor beta chains were all read from a single sample in a study of tumor and adjacent non-tumor tissue in lung cancer (dated by TCRdb to the late 2010s). RNA was extracted from bulk unsorted tissue and checked for quality with a NanoDrop ND-1000 and an Agilent 2100. Library method: multiplex PCR. Data came from an Illumina HiSeq 2500. TCRbeta libraries were constructed through three rounds of nested PCR with primers (Table S4) according to protocols modified from ARM-PCR. TCRdb reprocessed the public reads (quality trimming at Q25 with fastp, clone calling with MiXCR) and kept in-frame beta chains. Records with the same CDR3 protein are collapsed into one entry carrying the most frequent genes and DNA. This sample holds roughly 200,000 distinct CDR3 sequences; around 70% were observed only once. Around 25% of the sample is in the top ten clones. Sequenced: lung tumor tissue. The receptors derive from a man between 60 and 75 years old with non-small cell lung cancer.

Comment on this clonotype: This sequence may be a read error, since a much larger clone differs from it by one base. V and J are TRBV20-1 and TRBJ2-3; no clear D gene. This CDR3 comprises 14 residues. The germline gives CDR1 DFQATT, CDR2 SNEGSKA (reference sequence). The ends were cut back, 6 bases at V and 5 bases at J, with 18 bases in the middle. CDR3 residues: CSAPENPGIDTQYF. CDR3 coding DNA: TGCAGTGCCCCGGAGAACCCTGGAATAGATACGCAGTATTTT.

About this clonotype: This sequence may be a read error, since a much larger clone differs from it by one base. Given the absence of the conserved phenylalanine or tryptophan at the CDR3 end, a read error is likely. CDR3 region: CASSQGWTAGNTIYL. Here the CDR3 DNA reads TGCGCCAGCAGCCAAGGTTGGACAGCTGGAAACACCATATATTTA. The rearrangement links TRBV4-1 to TRBJ1-3; TRBD1 is a possible D gene (6 bases). This CDR3 comprises 15 residues. Germline lookup yields CDR1 MGHRA and CDR2 YSYEKL. V lost 1 base to trimming and J lost 2 bases, with 9 bases between them.